This T cell receptor (beta chain) was captured by sequencing in a study of siplizumab effects on memory and regulatory T cells. Remarks on this clone: What it recognizes is unknown.

Findings of the study overall: Proliferating siplizumab-culture Treg suppressive function went unconfirmed. Mean Treg-derived proportions of mappable alloreactive CD4+ clones were less than 75% for siplizumab and approximately 25% for controls.

Around 10^5 TCR templates per sample were sequenced. Using immunoSEQ multiplex PCR, the repertoire was profiled, and TCRdb retains in-frame clones only, with some absent. This table holds over 70,000 clones, 95% found once. This TCR was sampled from a human donor in good health. The sequenced sample consisted of CD8+ T cells sorted from blood.

CDR3: CASSLGRASYGYTF. Written as DNA, the CDR3 is TGTGCCAGCAGTTTGGGGAGGGCCAGCTATGGCTACACCTTC. The J gene is TRBJ1-2, the V gene TRBV27, with unresolved D. This CDR3 has 14 residues. Trimming removed 3 bases at V and 4 bases at J, with 12 bases between. Germline-derived CDR1 and CDR2 are MNHEY and SMNVEV (reference sequence).